This is a list of T cell receptor beta chains from one sample in a study of T cells in Graves' hyperthyroidism and ophthalmopathy. TCRdb re-called the multiplex PCR reads through MiXCR, storing one row per CDR3 protein. The sample consists of 480,000 or so distinct CDR3 sequences, around 50% of them appearing once. Sequencing was performed on peripheral blood or thyroid tissue (not recorded which). The receptors stem from an adult woman with Graves' disease, either hyperthyroidism or ophthalmopathy (not recorded which). Both conserved end residues are part of each CDR3. The order of the fields is J gene, D gene, V gene, clone size, CDR3 DNA, CDR3 protein. D genes are given only for firm matches. Expanded clones are given a class, and other clones once, few, many or no size at all.

>TRBJ1-1|TRBD1|TRBV5-5|once
TGTGCCAGCAGCAGAAGGACAGGATTGAACACTGAAGCTTTCTTT
CASSRRTGLNTEAFF
>TRBJ1-5|NA|TRBV20-1|many
TGCAGTGCTATCCAGGGAGTTAGCAATCAGCCCCAGCATTTT
CSAIQGVSNQPQHF
>TRBJ1-5|NA|TRBV2|many
TGTGCCAGCATGGGACGCAGCAATCAGCCCCAGCATTTT
CASMGRSNQPQHF
>TRBJ1-1|NA|TRBV19|NA
TGTGCCAGTAGTCCCAGGGTTAGCGACACTGAAGCTTTCTTT
CASSPRVSDTEAFF
>TRBJ2-1|NA|TRBV2|few
TGTGCCAGCAGTGAAGTGGGTAGCGGTTCCTACAATGAGCAGTTCTTC
CASSEVGSGSYNEQFF
>TRBJ2-7|NA|TRBV11-2|once
TGTGCCAGCAGCCAAGAACGGGCCAGCGAGGGATCCTACGAGCAGTACTTC
CASSQERASEGSYEQYF
>TRBJ1-5|NA|TRBV5-1|NA
TGCGCCAGCAGCCAGGACCTTAGCAATCAGCCCCAGCATTTT
CASSQDLSNQPQHF
>TRBJ1-5|TRBD1|TRBV15|once
TGTGCCACCAGCAGAGCGCCGGACAGGGAGAATCAGCCCCAGCATTTT
CATSRAPDRENQPQHF
>TRBJ2-2|NA|TRBV6-1|many
TGTGCCACAAACCGGAACACCGGGGAGCTGTTTTTT
CATNRNTGELFF
>TRBJ1-5|NA|TRBV7-2|many
TGTGCCAGCAGTCTAGCCAGCAGTTACGGTTATCAGCCCCAGCATTTT
CASSLASSYGYQPQHF
>TRBJ1-2|TRBD1|TRBV15|NA
TGTGCCACCAGAGCCAGGGGGCACGACTATGGCTACACCTTC
CATRARGHDYGYTF
>TRBJ1-5|TRBD1|TRBV6-2/TRBV6-3|NA
TGTGCCAGCACAGGGAGGGGGCTTTGGCAGCCCCATCATTTT
CASTGRGLWQPHHF
>TRBJ1-2|TRBD1|TRBV29-1|few
TGCAGCGTTGGACAGGGGACTGAGGGCTACACCTTC
CSVGQGTEGYTF
>TRBJ2-7|TRBD2|TRBV29-1|many
TGCAGCGTTGACGGGACTAGCGGGAACGAGCAGTACTTC
CSVDGTSGNEQYF
>TRBJ1-5|NA|TRBV15|NA
TGTGCCACCAGCAGGGGACGGAGCAATCAGTCCCAGCATTTT
CATSRGRSNQSQHF
>TRBJ1-6|NA|TRBV12-3/TRBV12-4|NA
TGTGCCAGCAGCTTAAGTGCGGGTCGAAATTCACCCCTCCACTTT
CASSLSAGRNSPLHF
>TRBJ2-7|TRBD1|TRBV7-6|many
TGTGCCAGCAGCTTACCGGGACAGGGGACATTGGGGCAGTACTTC
CASSLPGQGTLGQYF
>TRBJ2-2|TRBD1|TRBV29-1|many
TGCAGCGCTGAGGATTCCGGGACAGGGTCTGCCGGGGAGCTGTTTTTT
CSAEDSGTGSAGELFF
>TRBJ2-1|NA|TRBV2|few
TGTGCCAGCATCCCAATGGGTAGGGTCAATGAGCAGTTCTTC
CASIPMGRVNEQFF
>TRBJ2-2|TRBD2|TRBV29-1|many
TGCAGCGTTGGCATAGGGACTAGCGGCCCCGGGGAGCTGTTTTTT
CSVGIGTSGPGELFF
>TRBJ2-7|NA|TRBV11-2|NA
TGTGCCAGCAGCGTAGGACTGTCGGCCTACGAGCAGTACTTC
CASSVGLSAYEQYF
>TRBJ2-7|NA|TRBV29-1|NA
TGCAGCTTAGGGGGAAGCAGGAACTCCTACGAGCAGTACTTC
CSLGGSRNSYEQYF
>TRBJ1-2|NA|TRBV19|NA
TGTGCCAGTAGTATCGGGACAACCATTACTAACTATGGCTACACCTTC
CASSIGTTITNYGYTF
>TRBJ1-1|TRBD1|TRBV7-8|many
TGTGCCAGCAGCTTAGACAGGGGGCGGAGGCAAGCTTTCTTT
CASSLDRGRRQAFF